This TCR beta chain was sequenced during a study of blood T cell repertoires in COVID-19. Overall study context: Material from acute and convalescent COVID-19 was sourced from the United States, Italy and Spain. In each case, the material was cDNA or gDNA derived from T cells, B-cell-depleted T cells, or PBMCs.

In the source study's methods: By means of reference gene primer amplification, nucleated cell counts were estimated. Using immunoSEQ multiplex PCR, the repertoire was profiled, and TCRdb retains in-frame clones only, with some absent. V, J and clone size reflect that table, while D and trimming were determined from the DNA. The sample includes under 150,000 clones, over 65% seen only once; the top ten take under 2.5%. The CDR3 runs 14 residues. Germline lookup yields CDR1 SGHTA and CDR2 FQGTGA. The V gene lost 4 bases and the J gene lost 3 bases, with 9 bases spanning the gap. The clonotype was recovered from a man aged 25-40 years with acute or convalescent COVID-19. Sequenced sample: peripheral blood. This chain joins TRBV7-3 and TRBJ2-2; TRBD1 might be the D (5 bases). The CDR3 sequence is CASSSGIDTGELFF. In DNA, the CDR3 is TGTGCCAGCAGCTCAGGGATAGACACCGGGGAGCTGTTTTTT.